The T cell receptor beta chain described here comes from a study of T cell responses to AZD1222 COVID-19 vaccine (dated by TCRdb to the early 2020s). General notes on the study: AZD1222 recipients given second doses at about 4 weeks or at about 12 weeks were pooled, since spike-specific TCR depth and breadth were not found to differ between the two schedules. Trial participants were enrolled into age subgroups of 18-55, 56-69 and 70-plus years, which contained about 150, 28 and 57 TCR-sequenced participants, respectively. A total of more than 230 trial participants underwent TCR sequencing, of whom 207 received two doses of AZD1222 and about 26 received two doses of the MenACWY control vaccine.

This sample's time point label indicates: baseline before first vaccination. Vaccinee samples were obtained from the UK trials COV001 and COV002, which included a single-blind randomized controlled phase 2/3 trial of AZD1222 (ChAdOx1 nCoV-19) in healthy adults. For TCRbeta chain sequencing, PBMC samples were collected from trial participants at day 0 and at day 28 after the second dose. A note on this clone: Its antigen is still unknown. No per-base quality is available; no much larger clone lies one base away.

On the study overall, not on this receptor specifically: Conclusions about previously exposed vaccinees are limited, since just 6 or 7 AZD1222 recipients were seropositive for SARS-CoV-2 at baseline. Participants were mostly white British, with more females than males. The authors suggested clonal diversity may have been underestimated. Reportedly, close to half of the unique spike-specific TCRs recognized epitopes lying outside the regions that are mutated in the B.1.351 and B.1.1.7 variants. The 56-69-year group was small, and its depth increase did not reach significance, likely because of low power. No day 14 peak-response samples were available, so repertoires were characterized only after the peak T cell response. The vaccine-associated CD4 TCRs covered the entire spike protein, and the dominant responses fell in regions 160-218 and 743-854. After two AZD1222 doses, both the breadth and the depth of spike-specific TCRs were significantly higher than at day 0 and than in MenACWY recipients.

The CDR3 holds 15 amino acids from the cysteine to the phenylalanine. The only DNA kept is the CDR3, 45 bases in frame from the first base. CDR1 and CDR2 are read off the germline V gene (reference sequence) as PRHDT and FYEKMQ. Trimming accounts for 3 bases at V and 2 bases at J, while the number of junction bases matched to no gene is 6. The CDR3 regions of human TCRbeta chains were analyzed by immunosequencing. The source study handled its data this way. TCRs in the repertoires were matched against a reference library of SARS-CoV-2-specific TCRs that had been generated with the MIRA antigen-specificity platform. Breadth was defined as the fraction of unique TCRs that were SARS-CoV-2-associated. Depth was defined as the fraction of total T cells that were SARS-CoV-2-associated. Using the MIRA data, each spike-specific TCR was assigned both to the spike region to which the TCR was reactive and to a CD4 or CD8 class. Log10-transformed breadth and depth values were compared by one-way ANOVA with Sidak's multiple comparisons tests. In its TCRdb copy, this immuneACCESS table keeps in-frame sequences only and misses some clones. Where compared with another copy, unresolved V genes explain less than half of these, and the others have no known cause. The V and J calls and clone size were taken over from that table, and D and trimming were inferred from the DNA. The sample contains about 110,000 clones, about 90% of them found a single time. The ten top clones hold about 5.2% of the sample.

Sequenced material: peripheral blood, taken on day 0 of AZD1222 vaccination. The chain joins TRBV13 to TRBJ2-7; the junction holds 8 bases that match TRBD1. The sequence derives from an adult in good health. The CDR3 has the sequence CASSFSGTGAYEQYF. The bases are TGTGCCAGCAGCTTTTCGGGGACAGGAGCCTACGAGCAGTACTTC.